This T cell receptor (beta chain) appears in the sequencing data of a study of sequential checkpoint blockade in melanoma. Study in general: Patients were randomized 1:1 to nivolumab-then-ipilimumab or ipilimumab-then-nivolumab first-line.

Sequencing was performed with immunoSEQ multiplex PCR; in TCRdb, only in-frame clones are kept and a portion is missing. The data show 25,000 to 35,000 clones, less than 90% seen once. Germline V CDR1 and CDR2: MDHEN, SYDVKM. After removal of 2 bases from V and 0 bases from J, the junction contained 11 bases not matched to a gene. The CDR3 has 18 residues. Noted treatment: randomized to nivolumab then ipilimumab (arm A) or the reverse (arm B). None of the patients previously received DNA-damaging chemotherapy. Live CD3+CD8+ CD19− CD56− cells were sorted from PBMCs. This rearrangement joins TRBV28 to TRBJ2-3, with 7 positions matching TRBD2. The clonotype originates from a human donor with melanoma. This specimen consisted of CD8+ T cells sorted from blood (inferred from file names), obtained from a patient given nivolumab and ipilimumab in sequence. The CDR3 DNA reads TGTGCCAGCAGTTTAGGGTCAGGCGCGGGAGCCAGCACAGATACGCAGTATTTT. Translating it yields CASSLGSGAGASTDTQYF.